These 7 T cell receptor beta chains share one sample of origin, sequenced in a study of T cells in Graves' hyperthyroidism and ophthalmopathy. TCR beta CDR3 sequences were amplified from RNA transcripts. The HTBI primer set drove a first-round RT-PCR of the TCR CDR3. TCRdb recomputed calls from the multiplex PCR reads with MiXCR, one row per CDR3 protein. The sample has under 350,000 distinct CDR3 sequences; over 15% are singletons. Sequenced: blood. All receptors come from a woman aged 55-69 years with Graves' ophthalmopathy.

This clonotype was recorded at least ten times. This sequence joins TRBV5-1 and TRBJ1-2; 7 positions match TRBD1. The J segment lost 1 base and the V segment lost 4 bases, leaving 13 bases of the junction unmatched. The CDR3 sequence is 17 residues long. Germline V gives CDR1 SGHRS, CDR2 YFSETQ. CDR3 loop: CASSLNQHRGLNYGYTF. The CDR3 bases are TGCGCCAGCAGCCTGAACCAGCACAGGGGCCTTAACTATGGCTACACCTTC.

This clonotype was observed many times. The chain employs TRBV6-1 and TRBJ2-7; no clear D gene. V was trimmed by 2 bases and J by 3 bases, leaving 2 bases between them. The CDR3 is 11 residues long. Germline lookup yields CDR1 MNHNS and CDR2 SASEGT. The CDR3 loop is CASSEFYEQYF. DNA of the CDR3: TGTGCCAGCAGTGAATTCTACGAGCAGTACTTC.

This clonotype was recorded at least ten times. In DNA, the CDR3 is TGTGCCAGCAGCCAAATGGCTAGTCGGGGGGCAGATACGCAGTATTTT. It specifies CASSQMASRGADTQYF. The rearrangement links TRBV3-1 to TRBJ2-3; 7 nucleotides align to TRBD2. CDR3 size: 16 residues. The germline V gene has CDR1 LGHDT and CDR2 YNNKEL (reference sequence). The V gene end was trimmed by 2 bases and the J gene end by 4 bases; junction bases not matched to a gene: 9.

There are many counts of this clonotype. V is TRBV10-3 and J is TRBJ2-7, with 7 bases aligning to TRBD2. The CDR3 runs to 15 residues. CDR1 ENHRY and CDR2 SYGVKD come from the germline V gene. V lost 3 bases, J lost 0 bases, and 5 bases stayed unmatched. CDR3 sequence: CAISEPGGSSYEQYF. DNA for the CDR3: TGTGCCATCAGTGAACCAGGCGGGAGCTCCTACGAGCAGTACTTC.

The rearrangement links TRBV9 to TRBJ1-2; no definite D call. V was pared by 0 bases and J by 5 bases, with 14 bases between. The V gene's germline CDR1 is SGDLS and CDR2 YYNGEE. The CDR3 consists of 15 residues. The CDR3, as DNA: TGTGCCAGCAGCGTAGCTCCCGGACCGCTATATGGCTACACCTTC. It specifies CASSVAPGPLYGYTF.

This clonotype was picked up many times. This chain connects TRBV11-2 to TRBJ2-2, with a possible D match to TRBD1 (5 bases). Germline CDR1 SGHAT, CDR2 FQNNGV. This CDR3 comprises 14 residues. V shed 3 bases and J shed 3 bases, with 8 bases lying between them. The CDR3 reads CASSFGRDTGELFF. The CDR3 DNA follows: TGTGCCAGCAGCTTTGGCAGGGACACCGGGGAGCTGTTTTTT.

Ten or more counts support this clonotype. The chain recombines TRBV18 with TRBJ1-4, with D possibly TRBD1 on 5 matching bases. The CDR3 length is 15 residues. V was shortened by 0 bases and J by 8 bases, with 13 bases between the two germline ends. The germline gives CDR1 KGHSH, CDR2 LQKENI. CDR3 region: CASSPPSGSREKLFF. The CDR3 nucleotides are TGTGCCAGCTCACCACCGTCAGGGAGTAGGGAAAAACTGTTTTTT.